This record looks at one T cell receptor (beta chain) sequence and its context. This entry comes from a study of blood T cell repertoires in COVID-19. About the study: T cells, B-cell-depleted T cells, or PBMCs provided the cDNA or gDNA that served as material.

V shed 5 bases, J shed 6 bases, and the junction held 4 bases outside the gene matches. CDR1 and CDR2 from the germline V gene are PRHDT and FYEKMQ (reference sequence). The CDR3 is made up of 13 amino acids. Produced via immunoSEQ multiplex PCR; TCRdb's table is partial and in-frame only. The sample carries 150,000 to 200,000 clones, around 90% recorded once. The chain recombines TRBV13 with TRBJ1-1, with 9 bases lining up with TRBD1. The TCR sequence derives from a man in his fifties or sixties with active or convalescent COVID-19. Sequencing was done on a sample of peripheral blood. DNA for the CDR3: TGTGCCAGCAGCGGGACAGGGTCTTCTGAAGCTTTCTTT. This translates into CASSGTGSSEAFF.